These T cell receptor beta chains were read from a single sample in a study of blood T cells in healthy people across ages. TCRdb reanalysed the 5' RACE reads using MiXCR and keeps one entry per CDR3 protein. The table has approximately 1,000,000 distinct CDR3 sequences, 40% to 55% seen once. Sequenced sample: blood. The receptors here all came from a woman aged 55 to 70 in good health. Both conserved end residues are part of each CDR3. Each record gives: clone size, V gene, CDR3 length, D gene, J gene, CDR3 protein, CDR3 DNA. A D gene is named only where the DNA matches it firmly. Expanded clones get a size class; other rows say once, few or many, or leave the size out.

>few|TRBV4-2|15|-|TRBJ2-3
CASSQDEVGGDTQYF
TGTGCCAGCAGCCAAGATGAAGTGGGCGGAGATACGCAGTATTTT
>-|TRBV9|19|TRBD2|TRBJ2-7
CASSAGTSGSRLGSYEQYF
TGTGCCAGCAGCGCAGGGACTAGCGGGAGCCGTTTGGGGTCCTACGAGCAGTACTTC
>-|TRBV29-1|12|-|TRBJ2-2
CSVPNSAGELFF
TGCAGCGTTCCCAATAGCGCCGGGGAGCTGTTTTTT
>once|TRBV19|14|-|TRBJ2-1
CASSTLGLYNEQFF
TGTGCCAGTAGTACGCTGGGACTCTACAATGAGCAGTTCTTC
>-|TRBV20-1|14|-|TRBJ2-7
CSARDPLGYNEQYF
TGCAGTGCTAGAGATCCTTTGGGGTACAATGAGCAGTACTTC
>-|TRBV4-2|15|TRBD1|TRBJ2-3
CASSQGQGIVDTQYF
TGTGCCAGCAGCCAGGGACAGGGTATTGTAGATACGCAGTATTTT
>-|TRBV29-1|14|-|TRBJ1-5
CSVDSGGPGQPQHF
TGCAGCGTTGATAGTGGGGGGCCGGGTCAGCCCCAGCATTTT
>-|TRBV7-6|14|-|TRBJ1-5
CASSLATGSQPQHF
TGTGCCAGCAGCTTAGCTACAGGGTCTCAGCCCCAGCATTTT
>-|TRBV20-1|12|-|TRBJ1-2
CSASSPVFGYTF
TGCAGTGCTAGCTCCCCGGTTTTCGGCTACACCTTC
>few|TRBV29-1|14|-|TRBJ2-5
CSVEYPGATETQYF
TGCAGCGTTGAATACCCAGGGGCCACAGAGACCCAGTACTTC
>-|TRBV10-3|14|TRBD1|TRBJ2-1
CAISEQGAYNEQFF
TGTGCCATCAGTGAACAGGGGGCGTACAATGAGCAGTTCTTC
>-|TRBV20-1|14|-|TRBJ2-3
CSARDPVSTDTQYF
TGCAGTGCTAGAGATCCGGTTAGCACAGATACGCAGTATTTT
>-|TRBV20-1|17|TRBD2|TRBJ2-5
CSARGSSGTSGRETQYF
TGCAGTGCTAGAGGGTCCTCCGGGACTAGCGGGAGAGAGACCCAGTACTTC
>-|TRBV11-2|13|-|TRBJ2-1
CASRAPGSNGQFF
TGTGCCAGCAGAGCCCCCGGTTCCAATGGGCAGTTCTTC
>-|TRBV11-2|18|TRBD1|TRBJ2-1
CASSFHPTGMGSYNEQFF
TGTGCCAGCAGCTTCCACCCGACAGGGATGGGGTCCTACAATGAGCAGTTCTTC
>-|TRBV10-3|14|-|TRBJ1-5
CAISDRTSNQPQHF
TGTGCCATCAGTGATCGAACTAGCAATCAGCCCCAGCATTTT
>few|TRBV9|17|TRBD1|TRBJ2-1
CASSGLSGDSSYNEQFF
TGTGCCAGCAGCGGTCTTTCCGGGGACAGCTCCTACAATGAGCAGTTCTTC
>-|TRBV10-2|18|TRBD2|TRBJ2-1
CASSGGSGGESSYNEQFF
TGCGCCAGCAGTGGGGGTAGCGGGGGAGAATCTTCCTACAATGAGCAGTTCTTC
>-|TRBV7-9|15|-|TRBJ1-2
CASSLGDGPNYGYTF
TGTGCCAGCAGCTTGGGGGACGGACCTAACTATGGCTACACCTTC
>-|TRBV10-3|19|-|TRBJ2-6
CAISESTTVTNSGANVLTF
TGTGCCATCAGTGAGTCGACGACAGTCACCAACTCTGGGGCCAACGTCCTGACTTTC
>-|TRBV2|13|TRBD2|TRBJ2-4
CASSESGRYIQYF
TGTGCCAGCAGTGAATCCGGGAGGTACATTCAGTACTTC
>-|TRBV5-1|14|TRBD1|TRBJ1-2
CAGSEGQGGYGYTF
TGCGCCGGCAGCGAGGGACAGGGTGGCTATGGCTACACCTTC
>-|TRBV20-1|15|TRBD2|TRBJ2-1
CSARLAGRRYNGQFF
TGCAGTGCTCGACTAGCGGGTAGACGCTACAATGGGCAGTTCTTC
>few|TRBV10-1|12|-|TRBJ2-4
CASSESGNIQYF
TGCGCCAGCAGTGAAAGTGGTAACATTCAGTACTTC
>few|TRBV11-2|19|TRBD1|TRBJ2-7
CASSPINRDRAKKTYEQYF
TGTGCCAGCAGCCCGATTAACCGGGACAGAGCTAAGAAAACCTACGAGCAGTACTTC
>-|TRBV20-1|14|-|TRBJ1-5
CSAPETGPNRPQHF
TGCAGTGCCCCCGAAACAGGGCCTAATCGGCCCCAGCATTTT
>few|TRBV12-3/TRBV12-4|15|TRBD1|TRBJ2-7
CASSLNRGSDYEQYF
TGTGCCAGCAGTCTGAACAGGGGATCGGACTACGAGCAGTACTTC
>-|TRBV24-1|21|TRBD2|TRBJ2-2
CATSDSSSKGGLAGVTGELFF
TGTGCCACCAGTGATTCCAGCTCTAAAGGGGGACTAGCGGGAGTCACCGGGGAGCTGTTTTTT
>few|TRBV29-1|16|TRBD1|TRBJ2-1
CSVEGEDRGLYDEQFF
TGCAGCGTTGAGGGAGAAGACAGGGGGCTCTATGATGAGCAGTTCTTC
>-|TRBV20-1|14|-|TRBJ2-7
CSARARDGAYEQYF
TGCAGTGCTAGGGCCCGGGACGGAGCCTACGAGCAGTACTTC
>few|TRBV20-1|14|TRBD2|TRBJ2-4
CSAQSGSAKNIQYF
TGCAGTGCCCAGAGCGGGAGCGCCAAAAACATTCAGTACTTC
>-|TRBV11-2|13|-|TRBJ1-2
CASGLEGNYGYTF
TGTGCCAGCGGCTTAGAAGGGAACTATGGCTACACCTTC